One and the same sample provided the 27 T cell receptor beta chains below, sequenced in a study of Tregs in tolerant kidney transplant recipients. CFSE-labeled recipient PBMCs were cultured around six days with irradiated graft donor PBMCs, then FACS-sorted. Their specific antigens are unknown. Method: immunoSEQ multiplex PCR; TCRdb's copy keeps in-frame clones and lacks some. In the table there are some 15,000 clones, 53% of which are singletons. The sample was CD4+ T cells from blood cultured with allogeneic cells, taken before the transplant. The receptor source for this set is a human patient who received a combined kidney and bone marrow transplant.

The rearrangement links TRBV30 to TRBJ2-3, with 8 bases identical to TRBD2. Trimming cost V 6 bases and J 4 bases; bases outside gene matches: 9. This CDR3 is built from 14 residues. Germline values: CDR1 GTSNPN, CDR2 SVGIG (reference sequence). The CDR3 DNA reads TGTGCCTGCCCGGGACTAGATCAAGCAGATACGCAGTATTTT. Protein: CACPGLDQADTQYF.

This clone has a handful of counts. The rearrangement uses TRBV7-9 and TRBJ1-1; 9 nucleotides line up with TRBD1. This CDR3 has 15 residues. Germline CDR1 reads SEHNR; CDR2 reads FQNEAQ (reference sequence). V lost 5 bases to trimming and J lost 5 bases; unmatched junction nucleotides: 9. CDR3 residues: CASSLGTGWGTEAFF. CDR3 nucleotides: TGTGCCAGCAGCCTGGGGACAGGGTGGGGGACTGAAGCTTTCTTT.

V gene TRBV29-1 combines with J gene TRBJ2-3, with TRBD2 identical over 7 bases. CDR1 is SQVTM and CDR2 is ANQGSEA in the germline V gene. The ends lost 4 bases at V and 4 bases at J; junction bases unmatched: 5. The CDR3 loop spans 13 amino acids. This CDR3 reads CSVGTAGADTQYF. In DNA, the CDR3 is TGCAGCGTTGGAACTGCGGGAGCAGATACGCAGTATTTT.

The gene calls are TRBV2 and TRBJ2-1; weak D call: TRBD2 (6 bases). The CDR3 covers 12 residues. Germline CDR1 and CDR2: SNHLY and FYNNEI. Trimming cost V 6 bases and J 9 bases, with 12 bases left between them. This chain's CDR3 is CASSPAGIEQFF. In DNA form, the CDR3 reads TGTGCCAGCAGCCCGGCGGGGATTGAGCAGTTCTTC.

This clone was counted once. The rearrangement links TRBV11-2 to TRBJ2-5, with 8 bases fitting TRBD2. CDR1 SGHAT and CDR2 FQNNGV come from the germline V gene. V gave up 1 base and J gave up 4 bases; unmatched junction bases: 14. The CDR3 has 18 residues. CDR3 in amino acids: CASSLGIGGSGMGETQYF. The CDR3 bases are TGTGCCAGCAGCTTAGGAATAGGGGGTAGCGGGATGGGAGAGACCCAGTACTTC.

By share, this clone ranks as medium-sized. This chain uses TRBV14 with TRBJ2-7, with 10 bases identical to TRBD1. Germline loops: CDR1 SGHDN, CDR2 FVKESK. Germline trimming cut 4 bases from V and 1 base from J; bases unmatched to any gene: 4. The CDR3 contains 15 residues. CDR3 residues: CASSLRDRGSYEQYF. CDR3 DNA: TGTGCCAGCAGCCTCCGGGACAGGGGATCCTACGAGCAGTACTTC.

The chain couples TRBV5-5 to TRBJ2-3; no definite D call. CDR3 size: 15 residues. V lost 1 base to trimming and J lost 0 bases, with 9 bases between them. CDR1 is SGHKS and CDR2 is YYEKEE in the germline V gene (reference sequence). CDR3 bases: TGTGCCAGCAGCTTGCAGCGTACTAGCACAGATACGCAGTATTTT. Translated, it gives CASSLQRTSTDTQYF.

A note on this clone: The sample contains more than one DNA sequence encoding this CDR3. The gene calls are TRBV30 and TRBJ1-2, with D possibly matching TRBD1 (5 bases). V dropped 2 bases and J dropped 8 bases, with 21 bases sitting between them. Germline V lookup: CDR1 GTSNPN, CDR2 SVGIG (reference sequence). The length of the CDR3 is 15 residues. For the CDR3, the DNA is TGTGCCTGGAGTCACCCGGGGGGTGCGACGCGCGGCTACACCTTC. It codes for CAWSHPGGATRGYTF.

The chain has TRBV30 and TRBJ1-2; D is possibly TRBD1 (6 bases). Germline CDR1 and CDR2: GTSNPN and SVGIG (reference sequence). The CDR3 extends over 16 amino acids. V lost 0 bases and J 3 bases, leaving 17 bases between the germline ends. In DNA form, the CDR3 reads TGTGCCTGGAGTGTACTGCGGGGGCACACAGACTATGGCTACACCTTC. Protein product: CAWSVLRGHTDYGYTF.

The chain is built from TRBV19 and TRBJ2-3; D is unresolved. Per germline, CDR1 LNHDA and CDR2 SQIVND (reference sequence). The CDR3 spans 13 residues. The ends were cut back, 7 bases at V and 2 bases at J, with 10 bases in the middle. The CDR3 region has the DNA TGTGCCAGTAAAGGCAGGAACACAGATACGCAGTATTTT. It specifies CASKGRNTDTQYF.

The chain joins TRBV11-3 to TRBJ2-1, with TRBD2 matching over 9 bases. V shed 8 bases, J shed 12 bases, and the junction held 11 bases outside the gene matches. In germline, CDR1 is SGHNT, CDR2 YENEEA. The CDR3 extends over 13 amino acids. CDR3 in DNA: TGTGCCAGCGCTCCCTCACGACTAGCGGCGCAGTTCTTC. It yields the protein CASAPSRLAAQFF. The full variable domain, with the rest looked up from reference TRBV11-3 and TRBJ2-1, is EAGVVQSPRYKIIEKKQPVAFWCNPISGHNTLYWYLQNLGQGPELLIRYENEEAVDDSQLPKDRFSAERLKGVDSTLKIQPAELGDSAVYLCASAPSRLAAQFFGPGTRLTVL.

CDR3 sequence reads: CASSQVLIWDTGELFF. CDR3 in DNA: TGTGCCAGCAGCCAGGTTCTTATTTGGGACACCGGGGAGCTGTTTTTT. V is TRBV2 and J is TRBJ2-2, with D unresolved. CDR1 SNHLY and CDR2 FYNNEI come from the germline V gene. V was clipped by 6 bases and J by 3 bases, with 17 bases between them. The CDR3 spans 16 residues.

This rearrangement joins TRBV7-2 to TRBJ2-5; D remains unclear. The CDR3 runs to 15 residues. Trimming removed 2 bases from V and 3 bases from J, with 13 bases in between. CDR1 and CDR2 from the germline V gene are SGHTA and FQGNSA. The CDR3 loop reads CASSLRVSGKETQYF. The CDR3 DNA sequence: TGTGCCAGCAGCTTACGAGTGTCAGGCAAAGAGACCCAGTACTTC.

This chain joins TRBV10-3 and TRBJ1-2; maybe TRBD1 (5 bases). The V gene's germline CDR1 is ENHRY and CDR2 SYGVKD. The CDR3 has 14 amino acids. V dropped 3 bases and J dropped 4 bases, with 12 bases sitting between them. The DNA of the CDR3 is TGTGCCATCAGTGAAGGCCGACAGTCCTATGGCTACACCTTC. It is translated as CAISEGRQSYGYTF.

By share, this clone ranks as large (0.1 to 1%). The J gene is TRBJ2-1, the V gene TRBV7-9, with TRBD2 matching over 10 bases. Germline V gene sequence: CDR1 SEHNR, CDR2 FQNEAQ (reference sequence). V was clipped by 2 bases and J by 3 bases; unmatched bases: 4. The CDR3 has 16 residues. CDR3 region: CASSLSLAGNYNEQFF. The CDR3 nucleotides read TGTGCCAGCAGCTTATCACTAGCGGGGAACTACAATGAGCAGTTCTTC.

V gene TRBV5-1 combines with J gene TRBJ2-5; a weak D match, TRBD2 (6 bases). CDR1 and CDR2 (germline): SGHRS, YFSETQ. V lost 0 bases and J 4 bases, leaving 10 bases between the germline ends. The CDR3 runs 14 residues. The CDR3 sequence is CASSLGRRGETQYF. The CDR3 DNA follows: TGCGCCAGCAGCTTGGGGCGGAGGGGAGAGACCCAGTACTTC.

J is TRBJ2-5 and V is TRBV6-5, with TRBD2 matching over 12 bases. CDR3 length: 15 residues. After removal of 2 bases from V and 4 bases from J, the junction contained 2 bases not matched to a gene. Germline CDR1 MNHEY, CDR2 SVGAGI. The CDR3 nucleotides are TGTGCCAGCAGTTACCAACTAGCGGGGGGAGAGACCCAGTACTTC. It is translated as CASSYQLAGGETQYF.

V usage is TRBV27 and J usage is TRBJ2-7; 11 nucleotides align to TRBD2. This CDR3 comprises 15 residues. Germline values: CDR1 MNHEY, CDR2 SMNVEV (reference sequence). J was trimmed by 9 bases and V by 6 bases; bases with no gene match: 13. CDR3 DNA sequence: TGTGCCAGCAGGATAACCGGGACTAGCGGTGATGGGCAGTACTTC. Amino acids: CASRITGTSGDGQYF.

This clone was recorded a few times. The chain carries TRBV28 and TRBJ2-2, with 7 bases fitting TRBD1. The germline CDR1 and CDR2 sequences are MDHEN and SYDVKM. The CDR3 contains 16 residues. The ends lost 3 bases at V and 2 bases at J; junction bases unmatched: 6. CDR3 sequence (DNA): TGTGCCAGCAGTTTCAAGGGGGCACCTAACACCGGGGAGCTGTTTTTT. This gives the protein CASSFKGAPNTGELFF.

The table lists this clone with a few counts. The chain links TRBV6-1 to TRBJ2-1, with D unclear. The CDR3 extends over 15 amino acids. Trimming removed 6 bases from V and 0 bases from J, with 12 bases in between. Germline lookup yields CDR1 MNHNS and CDR2 SASEGT. The CDR3 coding sequence is TGTGCCAGCAGAAACGTCCTGAGCTCCTACAATGAGCAGTTCTTC. Translating gives CASRNVLSSYNEQFF.

The gene calls are TRBV2 and TRBJ2-7, with 7 bases that match TRBD2. Unmatched junction bases numbered 6, after V lost 6 bases and J lost 1 base. Germline V gene lookup returns CDR1 SNHLY and CDR2 FYNNEI. CDR3 length: 14 residues. The CDR3 sequence is CASRRLAESYEQYF. CDR3 bases: TGTGCCAGCAGGAGACTAGCCGAATCCTACGAGCAGTACTTC.

The J gene is TRBJ1-3, the V gene TRBV4-2, with D unclear. Germline loops: CDR1 LGHNA, CDR2 YNFKEQ. CDR3 size: 14 residues. V was trimmed by 3 bases and J by 4 bases, leaving 10 bases between them. CDR3: CASSHGRRGNTIYF. The CDR3 DNA sequence: TGTGCCAGCAGCCATGGACGGAGGGGAAACACCATATATTTT.

In DNA, the CDR3 is TGTGCCAGCAGTTTCTCGGACAGGGATGGCTACACCTTC. Translation: CASSFSDRDGYTF. The V gene is TRBV28, the J gene TRBJ1-2, with 8 bases matching TRBD1. The CDR3 runs 13 residues. Per germline, CDR1 MDHEN and CDR2 SYDVKM. J gave up 6 bases and V 3 bases, and 3 bases lay outside the gene matches.

This clone was recorded only once. This chain links TRBV4-1 with TRBJ2-2; D gene unclear. V lost 4 bases, J lost 4 bases, and 13 bases lay in between. Looked up from germline, CDR1 is MGHRA and CDR2 is YSYEKL. The CDR3 has 15 amino acids. The CDR3 loop reads CASSLKGAFTGELFF. CDR3 nucleotide sequence: TGCGCCAGCAGCCTAAAAGGAGCGTTCACCGGGGAGCTGTTTTTT.

V usage is TRBV19 and J usage is TRBJ2-2, with 12 bases fitting TRBD2. Germline lookup yields CDR1 LNHDA and CDR2 SQIVND (reference sequence). The V gene end was trimmed by 3 bases and the J gene end by 6 bases; junction bases not matched to a gene: 5. The length of the CDR3 is 16 residues. The CDR3 reads CASSIPLAGGPGELFF. The CDR3 DNA reads as TGTGCCAGTAGTATCCCCCTAGCGGGGGGGCCCGGGGAGCTGTTTTTT.

V and J are TRBV5-1 and TRBJ1-2, with 9 bases identical to TRBD1. The CDR3 length is 14 residues. Germline V lookup: CDR1 SGHRS, CDR2 YFSETQ. V lost 3 bases and J lost 2; bases outside the gene matches: 2. CDR3: CASSSGTGNYGYTF. CDR3 coding DNA: TGCGCCAGCAGCTCCGGGACAGGGAACTATGGCTACACCTTC.

This clone was observed a few times. This rearrangement joins TRBV7-9 to TRBJ2-3; 7 bases line up with TRBD1. Germline lookup yields CDR1 SEHNR and CDR2 FQNEAQ (reference sequence). The length of the CDR3 is 15 residues. The V and J ends lost 5 bases and 1 base, in that order; junction bases with no gene match: 6. In DNA, the CDR3 is TGTGCCAGCAGCCCGAGGGGGCGGCGCACAGATACGCAGTATTTT. Encoded protein: CASSPRGRRTDTQYF. The entire variable domain, with the rest obtained from reference TRBV7-9 and TRBJ2-3, is as follows: DTGVSQNPRHKITKRGQNVTFRCDPISEHNRLYWYRQTLGQGPEFLTYFQNEAQLEKSRLLSDRFSAERPKGSFSTLEIQRTEQGDSAMYLCASSPRGRRTDTQYFGPGTRLTVL.